Listed here are 31 T cell receptor beta chains from one sample, sequenced in a study of shared clonotypes between healthy human individuals. Some clones are missing from TCRdb's copy, which holds only in-frame ones; the method was immunoSEQ multiplex PCR. The sample comprises about 2,500,000 clones, more than 90% of which are singletons, and roughly 0.13% rests with the top ten. The sample comprised naive CD4+ T cells sorted from blood. Stated subset: CD45RA+ positively selected. Source of these receptors: a man younger than 35 in good health.

The CDR3 is CASSAGIGRNTEAFF. In DNA, the CDR3 is TGTGCCAGCAGCGCCGGCATCGGGCGGAACACTGAAGCTTTCTTT. V usage is TRBV9 and J usage is TRBJ1-1; D is undetermined. V was shortened by 3 bases and J by 1 base, with 13 bases between the two germline ends. Per germline, CDR1 SGDLS and CDR2 YYNGEE. There are 15 residues in the CDR3.

In this sample, this clone turned up once. In the same sample, other DNA sequences code for this CDR3. This rearrangement joins TRBV18 to TRBJ2-7, with TRBD1 as a possible D gene (6 bases). V lost 3 bases, J lost 0 bases, and 9 bases lay in between. This CDR3 spans 14 amino acids. In germline, CDR1 is KGHSH, CDR2 LQKENI. The CDR3 loop reads CASSPGQLSYEQYF. CDR3 sequence (DNA): TGTGCCAGCTCACCTGGACAGCTCTCCTACGAGCAGTACTTC.

This chain links TRBV6-5 with TRBJ2-7; D is possibly TRBD2 (6 bases). Trimming took off 4 bases at V and 1 base at J, with 11 bases between the two ends. This CDR3 contains 14 residues. CDR1 and CDR2 (germline): MNHEY, SVGAGI. Here the CDR3 reads CASSLQSGSYEQYF. As DNA, the CDR3 is TGTGCCAGCAGTTTACAGAGCGGGTCCTACGAGCAGTACTTC.

In this sample, this clone turned up once. The J gene is TRBJ2-2, the V gene TRBV7-9; no clear D gene. The CDR3 contains 14 residues. CDR1 is SEHNR, CDR2 FQNEAQ, per germline (reference sequence). Between the trimmed V and J ends, which lost 1 base and 1 base, there was a span of 4 bases. In DNA, the CDR3 is TGTGCCAGCAGCTTAGAAGGGAACACCGGGGAGCTGTTTTTT. It codes for CASSLEGNTGELFF.

This sequence joins TRBV29-1 and TRBJ2-1, with 9 bases that match TRBD2. The CDR3 spans 15 residues. V gave up 6 bases and J gave up 5 bases; unmatched junction bases: 11. CDR1 SQVTM and CDR2 ANQGSEA come from the germline V gene. The chain's CDR3 is CSVDGREGLHNEQFF. CDR3 DNA: TGCAGCGTGGATGGGCGGGAGGGTCTCCACAATGAGCAGTTCTTC.

CDR3 residues: CAWSGAGTGSSYEQYF. The CDR3 bases are TGTGCCTGGAGTGGAGCCGGGACAGGGAGCTCCTACGAGCAGTACTTC. The chain has TRBV30 and TRBJ2-7, with TRBD1 matching over 9 bases. J gave up 0 bases and V 1 base, and 7 bases lay outside the gene matches. CDR3 size: 16 residues. The germline V gene encodes CDR1 GTSNPN and CDR2 SVGIG (reference sequence).

J is TRBJ2-7 and V is TRBV29-1; D possibly uses TRBD1 or TRBD2 (5 bases each). The CDR3 totals 14 residues. V was cut by 6 bases and J by 1 base, with 16 bases left in between. Germline V gene data show CDR1 as SQVTM and CDR2 as ANQGSEA. CDR3 DNA sequence: TGCAGCGTGGTCCGGGACGGAAGTTCCTACGAGCAGTACTTC. Its protein product is CSVVRDGSSYEQYF.

The chain combines TRBV14 with TRBJ2-3; 7 nucleotides align to TRBD2. CDR1 is SGHDN and CDR2 is FVKESK in the germline V gene. The CDR3 has 14 residues. Losses at the gene ends were 4 bases for V and 1 base for J; bases not matched to a gene: 2. The CDR3 nucleotides read TGTGCCAGCAGCCCTAGCGGCGGCACAGATACGCAGTATTTT. This encodes CASSPSGGTDTQYF.

This chain connects TRBV6-5 to TRBJ2-1; TRBD1 or TRBD2 may be the D gene (6 bases each). This CDR3 spans 14 amino acids. Germline V lookup: CDR1 MNHEY, CDR2 SVGAGI. V gave up 5 bases and J gave up 7 bases, with 15 bases separating them. The CDR3, as DNA: TGTGCCAGCAGTGACTGGGGGGCAGGTAATGAGCAGTTCTTC. Residues: CASSDWGAGNEQFF.

This chain connects TRBV11-2 to TRBJ1-3; 7 nucleotides align to TRBD1. V was pared by 5 bases and J by 4 bases, with 8 bases of the junction left unmatched. The CDR3 totals 15 residues. Germline values: CDR1 SGHAT, CDR2 FQNNGV. The CDR3 sequence: CASSKQGSFGNTIYF. The DNA for the CDR3 is TGTGCCAGCAGCAAACAGGGGTCGTTCGGAAACACCATATATTTT.

The chain combines TRBV9 with TRBJ2-4, with D possibly matching TRBD1 (6 bases). The V end lost 3 bases, the J end lost 0 bases, and 13 bases lay between the germline ends. The CDR3 sequence is 16 residues long. Germline V gives CDR1 SGDLS, CDR2 YYNGEE. CDR3 nucleotides: TGTGCCAGCAGCGGTGAGGACAGCCTAGCCAAAAACATTCAGTACTTC. It specifies CASSGEDSLAKNIQYF.

The CDR3 spells CASSIEAHTGTDEQFF. Here the CDR3 DNA reads TGTGCCAGCAGCATAGAGGCTCACACGGGAACCGATGAGCAGTTCTTC. The rearrangement joins TRBV9 to TRBJ2-1, with TRBD2 as a possible D gene (5 bases). Germline V lookup: CDR1 SGDLS, CDR2 YYNGEE. CDR3 length equals 16 residues. V lost 4 bases and J 8 bases, leaving 22 bases between the germline ends.

The V call is TRBV5-1, the J call TRBJ2-1; TRBD2 aligns across 10 bases. The V segment lost 5 bases and the J segment 9 bases; nucleotides outside the gene matches: 8. This CDR3 spans 14 amino acids. From germline, CDR1 is SGHRS and CDR2 YFSETQ. The CDR3, as DNA: TGCGCCAGCAGGGTAAGCGGGGGGGCCGGTGAGCAGTTCTTC. Translating it yields CASRVSGGAGEQFF.

Notes on this clone: The identical CDR3 is also encoded by other nucleotide sequences in the sample. The chain couples TRBV18 to TRBJ2-7, with 7 nucleotides matching TRBD1. The CDR3 runs to 14 residues. Germline V gene sequence: CDR1 KGHSH, CDR2 LQKENI. With V trimmed by 2 bases and J by 2 bases, 3 bases remained unmatched. CDR3 protein: CASSPSTGTYEQYF. In DNA, the CDR3 is TGTGCCAGCTCACCATCGACAGGGACCTACGAGCAGTACTTC.

This clone was seen a handful of times. V is TRBV4-1 and J is TRBJ1-1, with D possibly being TRBD1 (5 bases). Trimming stripped 6 bases from V and 0 bases from J, with 17 bases between. The germline V gene has CDR1 MGHRA and CDR2 YSYEKL. The CDR3 is 16 residues long. The CDR3, as DNA: TGCGCCAGCAGGGGGGGGAGGGCGGAGCTGAACACTGAAGCTTTCTTT. As protein: CASRGGRAELNTEAFF.

The genes are TRBV7-6 and TRBJ2-1, with no clear D. The V and J ends lost 5 bases and 5 bases respectively, with 1 base between them. This CDR3 region has 10 residues. The germline V gene has CDR1 SGHVS and CDR2 FNYEAQ. Here the CDR3 DNA reads TGTGCCAGCAGCGACAATGAGCAGTTCTTC. It is translated as CASSDNEQFF.

V and J are TRBV30 and TRBJ2-3, with TRBD2 as a possible D gene (6 bases). In germline, CDR1 is GTSNPN, CDR2 SVGIG (reference sequence). Trimming took off 2 bases at V and 4 bases at J, with 16 bases between the two ends. The CDR3 runs to 15 residues. The CDR3 loop reads CAWSRLGPISDTQYF. The CDR3 DNA reads as TGTGCCTGGAGTAGACTAGGTCCCATCTCAGATACGCAGTATTTT.

This clone was seen only a few times. This chain joins TRBV28 and TRBJ1-1, with no clear D. CDR3 size: 12 residues. Germline CDR1 is MDHEN and CDR2 is SYDVKM. V was clipped by 5 bases and J by 11 bases, with 15 bases between them. CDR3 residues: CASSPSHSGAFF. The CDR3 coding sequence is TGTGCCAGCAGTCCCTCGCACAGTGGGGCTTTCTTT.

The rearrangement joins TRBV7-6 to TRBJ1-1; 9 bases are a match to TRBD1. CDR3 size: 15 residues. The V segment lost 1 base and the J segment 6 bases; nucleotides outside the gene matches: 6. CDR1 and CDR2 from the germline V gene are SGHVS and FNYEAQ. CDR3 loop: CASSLGDRGTSEAFF. CDR3 nucleotide sequence: TGTGCCAGCAGCTTAGGTGACAGGGGGACGTCTGAAGCTTTCTTT.

To note about this clone: At one of its ends the junction is not consistent with the germline gene, which may arise from a read error. V usage is TRBV7-7 and J usage is TRBJ1-1, with D possibly being TRBD1 (6 bases). The CDR3 has 14 amino acids. CDR1 is SSHAT, CDR2 FNYEAQ, per germline (reference sequence). The CDR3 DNA sequence: TGTGCTAGCAGCCGTCTTAGGGGGGATACTGAAGCTTTCTTT. Translating it yields CASSRLRGDTEAFF.

The rearrangement links TRBV10-3 to TRBJ1-1; D is ambiguous. Trimming removed 6 bases from V and 1 base from J, with 9 bases in between. Per germline, CDR1 ENHRY and CDR2 SYGVKD. The CDR3 contains 13 residues. In DNA, the CDR3 is TGTGCCATCAGCCGCTTGGGGAACACTGAAGCTTTCTTT. This sequence encodes CAISRLGNTEAFF.

V and J are TRBV5-8 and TRBJ1-3; D remains ambiguous. Trimming removed 2 bases at V and 4 bases at J, with 10 bases between. The CDR3 has 14 residues. Germline lookup yields CDR1 SGHTS and CDR2 YDEGEE. The CDR3 protein is CASSFGLVGNTIYF. The CDR3 bases are TGTGCCAGCAGCTTCGGTTTAGTGGGAAACACCATATATTTT.

The V and J genes are TRBV7-6 and TRBJ1-2, with D tentatively TRBD1 (6 bases). Germline CDR1 reads SGHVS; CDR2 reads FNYEAQ. The CDR3 consists of 14 residues. Trimming took off 5 bases at V and 8 bases at J, with 18 bases between the two ends. CDR3 protein: CASSPSLGAGGYTF. In nucleotides, the CDR3 is TGTGCCAGCAGCCCGTCATTGGGGGCGGGGGGCTACACCTTC.

The chain uses TRBV7-9 and TRBJ2-1, with 9 bases that match TRBD1. The CDR3 has 17 residues. From germline, CDR1 is SEHNR and CDR2 FQNEAQ (reference sequence). Trimming cost V 1 base and J 7 bases; bases outside gene matches: 11. CDR3 protein: CASSLVHPDRGRNEQFF. CDR3 nucleotide sequence: TGTGCCAGCAGCTTAGTGCACCCGGACAGGGGAAGAAATGAGCAGTTCTTC.

V and J are TRBV2 and TRBJ2-7, with D possibly matching TRBD1 (6 bases). The V gene lost 7 bases and the J gene lost 2 bases, with 15 bases spanning the gap. The CDR3 is 14 residues long. Germline lookup yields CDR1 SNHLY and CDR2 FYNNEI. CDR3 sequence: CASTEQGPTYEQYF. The CDR3 bases are TGTGCCAGCACTGAGCAGGGGCCCACCTACGAGCAGTACTTC.

The V gene is TRBV7-6, the J gene TRBJ2-3, with D unclear. In germline, CDR1 is SGHVS, CDR2 FNYEAQ. The CDR3 extends over 16 amino acids. Deletions cut 5 bases from V and 1 base from J, with 16 bases between. The CDR3 DNA follows: TGTGCCAGCAGCCCCCAGATGAACACCCGCACAGATACGCAGTATTTT. Residues: CASSPQMNTRTDTQYF.

The count of this clone is one. The rearrangement links TRBV6-4 to TRBJ2-7; 10 bases line up with TRBD2. The V gene end was trimmed by 2 bases and the J gene end by 7 bases; junction bases not matched to a gene: 8. The CDR3 has 15 residues. The germline V gene encodes CDR1 MRHNA and CDR2 SNTAGT. The CDR3 protein is CASSDVGTSVNEQYF. The CDR3 DNA sequence: TGTGCCAGCAGTGACGTAGGGACTAGCGTCAATGAGCAGTACTTC.

The V and J genes are TRBV10-1 and TRBJ1-1; no clear D. CDR1 is WNHNN, CDR2 SYGVQD, per germline (reference sequence). The CDR3 spans 14 residues. Between the trimmed V and J ends, which lost 6 bases and 1 base, there was a span of 12 bases. The CDR3 DNA is TGCGCCAGCAGCCGGGGAGTCTGGAACACTGAAGCTTTCTTT. It translates to CASSRGVWNTEAFF.

This clone was seen once. V is TRBV27 and J is TRBJ1-6, with 7 positions matching TRBD1. The trim removed 7 bases at V and 9 bases at J, leaving 9 bases unmatched. The CDR3 is made up of 14 amino acids. The V gene's germline CDR1 is MNHEY and CDR2 SMNVEV (reference sequence). CDR3: CASTFRGASSPLHF. The CDR3 DNA reads as TGTGCCAGCACCTTCAGGGGGGCGAGTTCACCCCTCCACTTT.

V and J are TRBV11-3 and TRBJ2-2, with 15 bases that match TRBD2. The CDR3 consists of 16 residues. Trimming removed 5 bases from V and 6 bases from J; junction bases left unmatched: 4. Germline V lookup: CDR1 SGHNT, CDR2 YENEEA. The CDR3 reads CASSQGLAGGAGELFF. DNA for the CDR3: TGTGCCAGCAGCCAGGGACTAGCGGGAGGCGCCGGGGAGCTGTTTTTT.

The rearrangement links TRBV5-1 to TRBJ2-2, with D maybe TRBD1 (6 bases). This CDR3 is 14 amino acids long. Trimming left V 2 bases short and J 6 bases short, with 11 bases between. Per germline, CDR1 SGHRS and CDR2 YFSETQ. CDR3 in amino acids: CASSLVTGAGELFF. The CDR3 coding sequence is TGCGCCAGCAGCTTAGTGACAGGAGCCGGGGAGCTGTTTTTT.